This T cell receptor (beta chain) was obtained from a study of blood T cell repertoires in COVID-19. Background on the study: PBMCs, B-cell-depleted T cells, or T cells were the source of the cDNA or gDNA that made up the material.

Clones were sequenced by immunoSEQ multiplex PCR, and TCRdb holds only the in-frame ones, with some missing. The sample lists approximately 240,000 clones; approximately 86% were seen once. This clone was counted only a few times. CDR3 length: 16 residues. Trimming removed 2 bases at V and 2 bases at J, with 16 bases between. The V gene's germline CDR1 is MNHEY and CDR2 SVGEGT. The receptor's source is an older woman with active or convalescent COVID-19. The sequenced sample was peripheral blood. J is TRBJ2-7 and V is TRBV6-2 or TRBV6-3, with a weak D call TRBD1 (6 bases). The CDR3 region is CASSYRDRIDTYEQYF. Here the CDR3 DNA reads TGTGCCAGCAGTTACCGAGACAGGATAGACACCTACGAGCAGTACTTC.